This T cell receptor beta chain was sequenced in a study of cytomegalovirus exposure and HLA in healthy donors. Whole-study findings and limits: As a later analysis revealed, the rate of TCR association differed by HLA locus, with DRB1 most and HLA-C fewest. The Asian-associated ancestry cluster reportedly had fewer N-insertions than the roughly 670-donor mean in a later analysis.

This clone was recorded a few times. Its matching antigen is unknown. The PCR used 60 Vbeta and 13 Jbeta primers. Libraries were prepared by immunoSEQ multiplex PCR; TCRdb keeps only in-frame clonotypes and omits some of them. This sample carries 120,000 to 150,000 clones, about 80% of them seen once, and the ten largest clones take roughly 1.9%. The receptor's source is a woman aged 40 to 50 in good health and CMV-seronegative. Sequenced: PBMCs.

CDR3 nucleotides: TGCGCCAGCAGCCCGGGAGGGCTAGCGGGATCTTACGAGCAGTACTTC. Amino acids: CASSPGGLAGSYEQYF. The rearrangement joins TRBV4-3 to TRBJ2-7; 9 positions match TRBD2. The ends lost 4 bases at V and 4 bases at J; junction bases unmatched: 11. Germline CDR1 reads LGHNA; CDR2 reads YSLEER. The CDR3 loop spans 16 amino acids.